Following are 8 T cell receptor beta chains from one sample sequenced in a study of T cell responses to AZD1222 COVID-19 vaccine. The table came from immunoSEQ multiplex PCR; TCRdb's copy has only in-frame clones and leaves some out. This sample yields roughly 120,000 clones, of which about 90% are seen a single time; about 10% belongs to the top ten. This sample comprised peripheral blood, obtained on day 0 of AZD1222 vaccination. These receptors were collected from an adult in good health.

This clone occurred once. This chain joins TRBV27 and TRBJ2-1, with 7 bases aligning to TRBD1. Germline lookup yields CDR1 MNHEY and CDR2 SMNVEV (reference sequence). The CDR3 runs 14 residues. The V segment lost 6 bases and the J segment 1 base; nucleotides outside the gene matches: 3. The CDR3 loop reads CASRNRGSYNEQFF. In DNA form, the CDR3 reads TGTGCCAGCAGGAACAGGGGTTCCTACAATGAGCAGTTCTTC.

This clone was counted only a few times. DNA for the CDR3: TGTGCCAGCAGCCGATGGGGCAGCGCCCTAGGTGGCTACACCTTC. Its protein product is CASSRWGSALGGYTF. V usage is TRBV7-9 and J usage is TRBJ1-2; maybe TRBD1 (5 bases). This CDR3 contains 15 residues. Deletions cut 5 bases from V and 7 bases from J, with 20 bases between. Germline V gene lookup returns CDR1 SEHNR and CDR2 FQNEAQ (reference sequence).

CDR3 nucleotides: TGTGCCAGCTCACCAGGGGATCATCAGCCCCAGCATTTT. As protein: CASSPGDHQPQHF. V gene TRBV18 combines with J gene TRBJ1-5; D remains unclear. This CDR3 is built from 13 residues. Germline loops: CDR1 KGHSH, CDR2 LQKENI. Trimming cost V 2 bases and J 5 bases, with 7 bases left between them.

Of note for this clone: The same CDR3 arises from other DNA sequences in this sample as well. This chain links TRBV18 with TRBJ1-2, with unresolved D. Germline values: CDR1 KGHSH, CDR2 LQKENI. Deletions cut 0 bases from V and 2 bases from J, with 7 bases between. The CDR3 is 14 amino acids. In DNA form, the CDR3 reads TGTGCCAGCTCACCACCGGTTGTGAACTATGGCTACACCTTC. Its protein product is CASSPPVVNYGYTF.

The chain carries TRBV11-2 and TRBJ2-3; D is undetermined. Germline V lookup: CDR1 SGHAT, CDR2 FQNNGV. V was shortened by 3 bases and J by 1 base, with 14 bases between the two germline ends. The CDR3 sequence is 16 residues long. The CDR3 coding sequence is TGTGCCAGCAGCTTTCATGAGCTGACCGGCACAGATACGCAGTATTTT. Translating it yields CASSFHELTGTDTQYF.

This sequence joins TRBV18 and TRBJ2-5; 10 nucleotides line up with TRBD2. Looked up from germline, CDR1 is KGHSH and CDR2 is LQKENI. V was clipped by 3 bases and J by 3 bases; unmatched bases: 22. The CDR3 runs 21 residues. This CDR3 reads CASSPLGRMASGRGAKETQYF. Here the CDR3 DNA reads TGTGCCAGCTCACCCCTGGGCCGTATGGCTAGCGGGAGAGGGGCCAAAGAGACCCAGTACTTC.

The J gene is TRBJ1-1, the V gene TRBV5-5; maybe TRBD1 (6 bases). Deletions cut 4 bases from V and 0 bases from J, with 19 bases between. The germline V gene encodes CDR1 SGHKS and CDR2 YYEKEE (reference sequence). The CDR3 is made up of 17 amino acids. CDR3 sequence reads: CASSPKIRGSMNTEAFF. For the CDR3, the DNA is TGTGCCAGCAGCCCCAAAATCAGGGGAAGTATGAACACTGAAGCTTTCTTT.

The J gene is TRBJ1-2, the V gene TRBV7-9, with 9 bases fitting TRBD1. Trimming took 2 bases from V and 8 from J; bases not matched to a gene: 3. The germline CDR1 and CDR2 sequences are SEHNR and FQNEAQ (reference sequence). This CDR3 contains 13 residues. The CDR3 coding sequence is TGTGCCAGCAGCTTAAGACAGGGGGAAGGCTACACCTTC. Translating it yields CASSLRQGEGYTF.